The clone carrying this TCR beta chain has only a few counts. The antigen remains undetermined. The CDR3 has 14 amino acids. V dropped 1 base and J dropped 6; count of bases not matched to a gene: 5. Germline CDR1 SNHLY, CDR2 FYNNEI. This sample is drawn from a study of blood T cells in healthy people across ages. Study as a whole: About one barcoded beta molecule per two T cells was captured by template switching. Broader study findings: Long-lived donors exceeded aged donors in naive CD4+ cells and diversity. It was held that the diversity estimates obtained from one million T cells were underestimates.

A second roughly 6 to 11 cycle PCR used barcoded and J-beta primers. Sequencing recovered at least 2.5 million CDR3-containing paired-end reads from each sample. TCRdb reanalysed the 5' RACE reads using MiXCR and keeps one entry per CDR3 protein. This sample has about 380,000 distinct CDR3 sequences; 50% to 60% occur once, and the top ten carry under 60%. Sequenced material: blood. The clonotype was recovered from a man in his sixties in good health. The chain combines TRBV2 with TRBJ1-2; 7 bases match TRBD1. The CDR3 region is CASSEEGQGDGYTF. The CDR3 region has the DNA TGTGCCAGCAGTGAAGAGGGGCAGGGGGATGGCTACACCTTC. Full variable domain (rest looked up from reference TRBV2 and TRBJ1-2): EPEVTQTPSHQVTQMGQEVILRCVPISNHLYFYWYRQILGQKVEFLVSFYNNEISEKSEIFDDQFSVERPDGSNFTLKIRSTKLEDSAMYFCASSEEGQGDGYTFGSGTRLTVV.